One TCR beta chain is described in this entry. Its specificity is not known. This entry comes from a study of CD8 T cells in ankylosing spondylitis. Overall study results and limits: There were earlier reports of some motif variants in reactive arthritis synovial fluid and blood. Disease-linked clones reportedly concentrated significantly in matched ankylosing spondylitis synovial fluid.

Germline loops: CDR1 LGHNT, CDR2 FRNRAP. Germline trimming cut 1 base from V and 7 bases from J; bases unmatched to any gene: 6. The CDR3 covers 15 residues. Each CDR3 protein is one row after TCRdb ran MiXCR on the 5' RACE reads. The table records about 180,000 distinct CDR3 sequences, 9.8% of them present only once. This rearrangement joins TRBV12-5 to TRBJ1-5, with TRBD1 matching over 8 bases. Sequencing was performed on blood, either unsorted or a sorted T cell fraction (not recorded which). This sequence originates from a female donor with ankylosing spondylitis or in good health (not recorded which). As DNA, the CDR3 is TGTGCTAGTGGTTTGGGGACAGGGTTTCGCCAGCCCCAGCATTTT. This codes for CASGLGTGFRQPQHF.